Below are 29 T cell receptor beta chains sequenced from a single sample in a study of blood T cell repertoires in COVID-19. The data were produced by immunoSEQ multiplex PCR, yet TCRdb's version contains in-frame clones alone and is incomplete. Among around 76,000 clones listed, roughly 76% were seen once. The sequenced material came from peripheral blood. The receptors were gathered from a woman older than 75 with active or convalescent COVID-19.

The genes are TRBV11-2 and TRBJ2-2, with 8 bases matching TRBD2. The V segment lost 5 bases and the J segment 7 bases; nucleotides outside the gene matches: 9. Germline values: CDR1 SGHAT, CDR2 FQNNGV. This CDR3 spans 15 amino acids. The CDR3 protein is CASSERGGVIGELFF. In DNA form, the CDR3 reads TGTGCCAGCAGCGAACGGGGGGGCGTGATCGGGGAGCTGTTTTTT.

The rearrangement links TRBV15 to TRBJ2-1; perhaps TRBD2 as D (5 bases). Trimming shortened V by 0 bases and J by 13 bases, and 13 bases separated the two germline ends. This CDR3 is 13 amino acids long. Germline-derived CDR1 and CDR2 are LNHNV and YYDKDF (reference sequence). CDR3 protein: CATSRDKTTTQFF. CDR3 coding DNA: TGTGCCACCAGCAGAGATAAGACTACGACACAGTTCTTC.

This clone was picked up a small number of times. The rearrangement links TRBV14 to TRBJ1-6; TRBD1 is a possible D gene (5 bases). Germline assignment: CDR1 SGHDN and CDR2 FVKESK. The CDR3 extends over 15 amino acids. The germline V and J ends were trimmed by 0 bases and 10 bases, with 13 bases remaining between them. CDR3 in amino acids: CASSQDQGIVSPLHF. The DNA for the CDR3 is TGTGCCAGCAGCCAAGATCAGGGTATCGTCTCACCCCTCCACTTT. The entire variable domain, with the rest obtained from reference TRBV14 and TRBJ1-6, is as follows: EAGVTQFPSHSVIEKGQTVTLRCDPISGHDNLYWYRRVMGKEIKFLLHFVKESKQDESGMPNNRFLAERTGGTYSTLKVQPAELEDSGVYFCASSQDQGIVSPLHFGNGTRLTVT.

The chain recombines TRBV7-2 with TRBJ1-1; D is ambiguous. Germline CDR1 is SGHTA and CDR2 is FQGNSA. V was pared by 4 bases and J by 9 bases, with 15 bases between. The CDR3 extends over 13 amino acids. CDR3 in DNA: TGTGCCAGCAGCTCAACACCGGGAGGGAAAGCTTTCTTT. It codes for CASSSTPGGKAFF.

This clone has at least ten counts. The chain joins TRBV7-9 to TRBJ1-1, with unresolved D. Trimming shortened V by 5 bases and J by 0 bases, and 13 bases separated the two germline ends. The germline V gene has CDR1 SEHNR and CDR2 FQNEAQ (reference sequence). The CDR3 totals 15 residues. Here the CDR3 reads CASSPPESMNTEAFF. The CDR3 region has the DNA TGTGCCAGCAGCCCCCCCGAGAGCATGAACACTGAAGCTTTCTTT.

This chain connects TRBV15 to TRBJ2-1; TRBD2 matches 12 bases. CDR1 is LNHNV and CDR2 is YYDKDF in the germline V gene (reference sequence). J was trimmed by 4 bases and V by 5 bases; bases with no gene match: 3. The CDR3 loop spans 15 amino acids. The CDR3 reads CATSGLAGGYNEQFF. CDR3 DNA: TGTGCCACCAGCGGGCTAGCGGGGGGGTACAATGAGCAGTTCTTC.

This clone showed up just once. The CDR3 nucleotides read TGTGCCAGCAGTTTGACAGGGGGCCACACTGAAGCTTTCTTT. Translation: CASSLTGGHTEAFF. J is TRBJ1-1 and V is TRBV2; 10 bases fit TRBD1. Germline V gene sequence: CDR1 SNHLY, CDR2 FYNNEI. V gave up 5 bases and J gave up 3 bases; unmatched junction bases: 3. The CDR3 length is 14 residues.

The chain links TRBV5-8 to TRBJ2-6; 8 positions match TRBD1. The germline CDR1 and CDR2 sequences are SGHTS and YDEGEE. The CDR3 has 17 amino acids. With 6 bases clipped from V and 0 bases from J, the junction kept 8 bases outside the gene matches. The CDR3 bases are TGTGCCAGCACCATGACAGGGGCCCGCTCTGGGGCCAACGTCCTGACTTTC. Its translation is CASTMTGARSGANVLTF.

This chain joins TRBV5-6 and TRBJ1-2; D gene ambiguous. The CDR3 contains 16 residues. The germline V and J ends were trimmed by 0 bases and 8 bases, with 20 bases remaining between them. Looked up from germline, CDR1 is SGHDT and CDR2 is YYEEEE. CDR3 nucleotide sequence: TGTGCCAGCAGCTTGGCGTACGGCTCCTATTCGGAGGGCTACACCTTC. Protein product: CASSLAYGSYSEGYTF.

The rearrangement uses TRBV27 and TRBJ1-5; D is uncertain. CDR1 MNHEY and CDR2 SMNVEV come from the germline V gene (reference sequence). The CDR3 has 13 residues. V was shortened by 3 bases and J by 7 bases, with 10 bases between the two germline ends. The CDR3 sequence is CASSFGVRQPQHF. The CDR3 DNA reads as TGTGCCAGCAGTTTTGGAGTGCGGCAGCCCCAGCATTTT.

The gene calls are TRBV10-3 and TRBJ1-1; 8 nucleotides line up with TRBD1. From germline, CDR1 is ENHRY and CDR2 SYGVKD. V dropped 5 bases and J dropped 3; count of bases not matched to a gene: 2. The CDR3 totals 13 residues. This chain's CDR3 is CAISPTGDTEAFF. CDR3 DNA sequence: TGTGCCATCAGTCCGACAGGGGACACTGAAGCTTTCTTT.

The rearrangement uses TRBV4-1 and TRBJ2-7, with D maybe TRBD1 (5 bases). The CDR3 has 15 residues. Per the germline V gene, CDR1 is MGHRA and CDR2 is YSYEKL. V was trimmed by 0 bases and J by 7 bases, leaving 16 bases between them. The DNA for the CDR3 is TGCGCCAGCAGCCAAGAATGGGCAGGGTTTTGGGAGCAGTACTTC. As protein: CASSQEWAGFWEQYF.

This clone was seen a single time. The chain is built from TRBV5-1 and TRBJ2-2; D unclear. Trimming pared 1 base from V and 7 bases from J, leaving 11 bases between. Germline V gene data show CDR1 as SGHRS and CDR2 as YFSETQ. The CDR3 runs 14 residues. The CDR3 here is CASSLRLAGGELFF. In nucleotides, the CDR3 is TGCGCCAGCAGCTTGAGGTTAGCCGGCGGGGAGCTGTTTTTT.

The chain recombines TRBV4-3 with TRBJ1-2; a weak D match, TRBD1 (6 bases). The length of the CDR3 is 15 residues. Germline V CDR1 and CDR2: LGHNA, YSLEER. The V and J ends lost 0 bases and 7 bases respectively, with 15 bases between them. The CDR3 coding sequence is TGCGCCAGCAGCCAAGATCGGTGGGGGCGCGTTGGCTACACCTTC. It codes for CASSQDRWGRVGYTF.

The chain is built from TRBV5-6 and TRBJ1-6; no firm D call. CDR1 and CDR2 from the germline V gene are SGHDT and YYEEEE. The CDR3 has 14 amino acids. The V end was cut by 0 bases, the J end by 6 bases, with 7 bases between. The DNA of the CDR3 is TGTGCCAGCAGCTTGGGGAGGGTTAATTCACCCCTCCACTTT. Translation: CASSLGRVNSPLHF.

This clone was seen just once. This sequence joins TRBV7-2 and TRBJ1-1; the match to TRBD1 covers 8 bases. The CDR3 has 14 amino acids. CDR1 is SGHTA and CDR2 is FQGNSA in the germline V gene. V lost 5 bases and J lost 2; bases outside the gene matches: 4. CDR3 sequence reads: CASSTDRVNTEAFF. The CDR3 DNA reads TGTGCCAGCAGCACGGACAGGGTCAACACTGAAGCTTTCTTT.

This clone was detected only once. This rearrangement joins TRBV11-2 to TRBJ2-7; TRBD1 agrees at 9 bases. The CDR3 consists of 14 residues. In germline, CDR1 is SGHAT, CDR2 FQNNGV. The J segment lost 4 bases and the V segment lost 3 bases, leaving 4 bases of the junction unmatched. The CDR3 DNA sequence: TGTGCCAGCAGCTTCGGACAGGGGAAGTACGAGCAGTACTTC. Translated, it gives CASSFGQGKYEQYF.

CDR3 residues: CASSEAPGTGATDTQYF. The CDR3 bases are TGTGCCAGCAGTGAAGCTCCTGGGACAGGGGCCACAGATACGCAGTATTTT. This chain joins TRBV2 and TRBJ2-3; the match to TRBD1 covers 10 bases. The V segment lost 0 bases and the J segment 2 bases; nucleotides outside the gene matches: 5. The V gene's germline CDR1 is SNHLY and CDR2 FYNNEI. The CDR3 is made up of 17 amino acids.

CDR3 residues: CASSQDSYATNEKLFF. In DNA form, the CDR3 reads TGCGCCAGCAGCCAAGACAGTTATGCAACTAATGAAAAACTGTTTTTT. The gene calls are TRBV4-3 and TRBJ1-4; D is unclear. This CDR3 is built from 16 residues. Trimming removed 0 bases from V and 0 bases from J, with 8 bases in between. The V gene's germline CDR1 is LGHNA and CDR2 YSLEER.

The chain links TRBV5-1 to TRBJ2-6; 7 nucleotides agree with TRBD1. The V gene's germline CDR1 is SGHRS and CDR2 YFSETQ. The CDR3 is 17 residues long. With V trimmed by 1 base and J by 0 bases, 4 bases remained unmatched. The CDR3 nucleotides read TGCGCCAGCAGCTTGTTTGGGGACAGCTCTGGGGCCAACGTCCTGACTTTC. Encoded protein: CASSLFGDSSGANVLTF.

This clone appeared a single time. The chain couples TRBV6-2 or TRBV6-3 to TRBJ1-2, with TRBD1 matching over 9 bases. The CDR3 has 16 residues. Germline V gene sequence: CDR1 MNHEY, CDR2 SVGEGT. Trimming took 4 bases from V and 3 from J; bases not matched to a gene: 9. In DNA, the CDR3 is TGTGCCAGCAGTTCCCCCGGGACAGGGCCCTACTATGGCTACACCTTC. This translates into CASSSPGTGPYYGYTF.

V gene TRBV20-1 combines with J gene TRBJ2-3, with 10 positions matching TRBD2. With 3 bases clipped from V and 0 bases from J, the junction kept 15 bases outside the gene matches. The length of the CDR3 is 19 residues. Per the germline V gene, CDR1 is DFQATT and CDR2 is SNEGSKA (reference sequence). CDR3 DNA sequence: TGCAGTGCTAGTTATCCTAGCGGGGGTTCCTTTAGAAGCACAGATACGCAGTATTTT. Residues: CSASYPSGGSFRSTDTQYF.

The rearrangement joins TRBV7-2 to TRBJ2-2, with D possibly being TRBD2 (5 bases). The CDR3 is 13 amino acids. Trimming shortened V by 5 bases and J by 6 bases, and 10 bases separated the two germline ends. CDR1 and CDR2 from the germline V gene are SGHTA and FQGNSA. In nucleotides, the CDR3 is TGTGCCAGCAGCCGGGCGGAGGCCGGGGAGCTGTTTTTT. Translation: CASSRAEAGELFF.

The chain recombines TRBV27 with TRBJ1-2, with D maybe TRBD1 (6 bases). Per the germline V gene, CDR1 is MNHEY and CDR2 is SMNVEV (reference sequence). V was trimmed by 5 bases and J by 8 bases, leaving 15 bases between them. This CDR3 spans 13 amino acids. The CDR3 DNA sequence: TGTGCCAGCAGTGTCAACAGGGTAGGCGGCTACACCTTC. Translated: CASSVNRVGGYTF.

The rearrangement links TRBV6-5 to TRBJ2-5; 11 bases line up with TRBD1. Trimming at V came to 8 bases and at J to 4 bases, leaving 6 bases not matched to a gene. The CDR3 is 14 residues long. Germline CDR1 is MNHEY and CDR2 is SVGAGI. CDR3 region: CASQGQGERETQYF. Written as DNA, the CDR3 is TGTGCCAGCCAGGGACAGGGGGAGAGAGAGACCCAGTACTTC.

This chain connects TRBV7-2 to TRBJ2-4; TRBD2 aligns across 16 bases. J lost 7 bases, V lost 5 bases, and 2 bases had no gene match. Germline CDR1 SGHTA, CDR2 FQGNSA. The CDR3 has 15 amino acids. Here the CDR3 reads CASSPGLAGGNIQYF. CDR3 DNA: TGTGCCAGCAGCCCGGGACTAGCGGGGGGGAACATTCAGTACTTC.

The chain carries TRBV7-9 and TRBJ1-2; D call uncertain. V was clipped by 3 bases and J by 4 bases, with 9 bases between them. Germline V gives CDR1 SEHNR, CDR2 FQNEAQ (reference sequence). The CDR3 loop spans 13 amino acids. This CDR3 is CASSFTDLYGYTF. As DNA, the CDR3 is TGTGCCAGCAGCTTCACAGACCTCTATGGCTACACCTTC.

The chain is built from TRBV7-8 and TRBJ1-6; 8 nucleotides align to TRBD1. Trimming at V came to 5 bases and at J to 8 bases, leaving 5 bases not matched to a gene. Per the germline V gene, CDR1 is SGHVS and CDR2 is FQNEAQ. The CDR3 has 14 amino acids. CDR3 coding DNA: TGTGCCAGCAGCCTCGGACAGGGCTATTCACCCCTCCACTTT. Protein product: CASSLGQGYSPLHF.

The V call is TRBV6-2 or TRBV6-3, the J call TRBJ1-5; 9 nucleotides align to TRBD1. J gave up 6 bases and V 3 bases, and 9 bases lay outside the gene matches. CDR3 length: 16 amino acids. Germline-derived CDR1 and CDR2 are MNHEY and SVGEGT. The CDR3 spells CASSYTDRGTIQPQHF. The CDR3 bases are TGTGCCAGCAGTTATACCGACAGGGGGACGATTCAGCCCCAGCATTTT.